This TCR beta chain was recovered during a study of cytomegalovirus exposure and HLA in healthy donors. Overall study findings and caveats: For TCR beta chains, V- and J-gene trimming was later linked to a missense DCLRE1C variant. It was shown in a later analysis that HLA-associated TCR beta chains were more clonally expanded than other, equally common chains.

V shed 5 bases and J shed 7 bases, with 25 bases lying between them. The CDR3 sequence is 17 residues long. Germline values: CDR1 LNHNV, CDR2 YYDKDF (reference sequence). As concerns this clone: What it binds is unknown.

With 60 Vbeta and 13 Jbeta primers, the PCR was carried out. TCRdb's table, derived via immunoSEQ multiplex PCR, lists solely in-frame clones and lacks some. Of about 110,000 clones listed, about 70% were seen once; the top ten hold 4.8%. This clonotype was sampled from a man aged 30 to 45 in good health and CMV-seropositive. The sequenced material came from PBMCs. This chain links TRBV15 with TRBJ2-3, with a tentative D call TRBD2 (6 bases). The CDR3 reads CATSSTTGTPRQYTQYF. The CDR3 DNA reads TGTGCCACCAGCTCTACAACCGGGACTCCCAGGCAGTATACGCAGTATTTT.